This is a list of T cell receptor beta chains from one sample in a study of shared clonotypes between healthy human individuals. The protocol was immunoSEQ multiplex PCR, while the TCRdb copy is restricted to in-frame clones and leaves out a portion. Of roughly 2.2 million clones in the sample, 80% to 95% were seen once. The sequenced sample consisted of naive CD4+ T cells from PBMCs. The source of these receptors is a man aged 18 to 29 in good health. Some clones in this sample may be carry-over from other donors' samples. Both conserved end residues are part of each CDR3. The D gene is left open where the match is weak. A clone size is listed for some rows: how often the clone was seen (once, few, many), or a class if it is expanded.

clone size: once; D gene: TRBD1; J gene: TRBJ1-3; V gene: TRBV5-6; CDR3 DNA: TGTGCCAGCAGCCCCGGTATGGGGACAGCCGGAAACACCATATATTTT; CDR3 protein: CASSPGMGTAGNTIYF
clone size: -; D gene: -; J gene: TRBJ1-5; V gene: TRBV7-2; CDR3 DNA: TGTGCCAGCAGCTTGTCTTCCCCCAATCAGCCCCAGCATTTT; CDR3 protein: CASSLSSPNQPQHF
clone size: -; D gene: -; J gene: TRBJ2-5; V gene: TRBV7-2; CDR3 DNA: TGTGCCAGCAGCTTAGTGTCACAGGGTCGGGAGACCCAGTACTTC; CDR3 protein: CASSLVSQGRETQYF
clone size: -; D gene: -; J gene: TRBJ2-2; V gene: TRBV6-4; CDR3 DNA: TGTGCCAGCAGTGCCCTGTCCAACACCGGGGAGCTGTTTTTT; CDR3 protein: CASSALSNTGELFF
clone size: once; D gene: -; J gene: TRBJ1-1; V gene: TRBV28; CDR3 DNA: TGTGCCAGCAGCCCCCTTGGAGGTGAAGCTTTCTTT; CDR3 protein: CASSPLGGEAFF
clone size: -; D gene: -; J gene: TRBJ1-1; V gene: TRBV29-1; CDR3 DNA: TGCAGCGTTCAACGGATCTCCCCAACAGGGAAACACGCGGGTGAAGCTTTCTTT; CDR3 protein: CSVQRISPTGKHAGEAFF
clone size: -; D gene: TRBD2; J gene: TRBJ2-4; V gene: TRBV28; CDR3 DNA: TGTGCCAGCAGCACTCCGTTGCGGGAGGGAGCCAAAAACATTCAGTACTTC; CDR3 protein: CASSTPLREGAKNIQYF
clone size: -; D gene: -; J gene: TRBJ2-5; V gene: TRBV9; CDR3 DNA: TGTGCCAGCAGCGTAGCTGGAGAGACCCAGTACTTC; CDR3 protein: CASSVAGETQYF
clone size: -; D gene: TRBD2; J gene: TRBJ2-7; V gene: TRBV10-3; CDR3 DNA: TGTGCCATCAGTGTGGCGGGAGTTGCCTACGAGCAGTACTTC; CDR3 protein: CAISVAGVAYEQYF
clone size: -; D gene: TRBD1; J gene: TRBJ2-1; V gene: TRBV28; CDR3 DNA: TGCGTATCGGGGACAGGGGGCAATGAGCAGTTCTTC; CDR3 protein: CVSGTGGNEQFF
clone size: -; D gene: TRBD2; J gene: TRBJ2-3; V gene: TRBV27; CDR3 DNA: TGTGCCAGCAGTTTATCGCCTCGGGCGCGGGAGTCGCCAGATACGCAGTATTTT; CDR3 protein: CASSLSPRARESPDTQYF
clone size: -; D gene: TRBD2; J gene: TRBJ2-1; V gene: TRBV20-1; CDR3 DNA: TGCAGTGCCGCGGGAGGTGAGCAGTTCTTC; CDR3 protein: CSAAGGEQFF